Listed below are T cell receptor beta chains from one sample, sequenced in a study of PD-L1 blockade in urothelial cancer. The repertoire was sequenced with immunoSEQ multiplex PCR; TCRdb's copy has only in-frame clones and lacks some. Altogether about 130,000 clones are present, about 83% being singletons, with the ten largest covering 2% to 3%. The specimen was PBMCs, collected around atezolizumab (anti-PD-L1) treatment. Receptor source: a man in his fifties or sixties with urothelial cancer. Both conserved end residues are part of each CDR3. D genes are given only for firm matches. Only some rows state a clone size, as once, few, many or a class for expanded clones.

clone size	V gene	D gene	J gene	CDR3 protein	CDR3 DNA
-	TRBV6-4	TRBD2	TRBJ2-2	CASSLTGLAGGTNTGELFF	TGTGCCAGCAGCCTCACGGGACTAGCGGGAGGCACCAACACCGGGGAGCTGTTTTTT
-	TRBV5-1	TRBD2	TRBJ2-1	CASSVSGGGGNEQFF	TGCGCCAGCAGCGTTAGCGGGGGGGGTGGCAATGAGCAGTTCTTC
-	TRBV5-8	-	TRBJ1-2	CASSLAGSYGYTF	TGTGCCAGCAGCTTGGCTGGTAGCTATGGCTACACCTTC
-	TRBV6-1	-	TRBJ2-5	CASSEGTLWQETQYF	TGTGCCAGCAGTGAGGGGACTTTATGGCAAGAGACCCAGTACTTC
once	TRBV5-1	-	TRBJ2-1	CASSRRDNEQFF	TGCGCCAGCTCGAGGAGAGACAATGAGCAGTTCTTC
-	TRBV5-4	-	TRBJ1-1	CASSATGIEAFF	TGTGCCAGCAGCGCTACAGGGATTGAAGCTTTCTTT
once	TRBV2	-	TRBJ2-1	CASIGRGTRSYNEQFF	TGTGCCAGCATAGGTAGGGGGACCCGCTCCTACAATGAGCAGTTCTTC
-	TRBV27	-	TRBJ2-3	CASGPTGTDTQYF	TGTGCCAGCGGCCCGACAGGTACAGATACGCAGTATTTT
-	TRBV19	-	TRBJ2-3	CASSMRADTQYF	TGTGCCAGTAGTATGCGCGCAGATACGCAGTATTTT
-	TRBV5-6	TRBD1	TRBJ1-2	CASSWVGQGVGYTF	TGTGCCAGCAGCTGGGTCGGACAGGGGGTGGGCTACACCTTC
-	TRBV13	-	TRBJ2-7	CASAPWGEARGEQYF	TGTGCCAGCGCCCCTTGGGGGGAGGCCCGGGGAGAGCAGTACTTC
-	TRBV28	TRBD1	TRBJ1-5	CASRPGQGGQPQHF	TGTGCCAGCAGACCCGGACAGGGGGGCCAGCCCCAGCATTTT
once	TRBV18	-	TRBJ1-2	CASSPTYTDYGYTF	TGTGCCAGCTCACCAACCTACACAGACTATGGCTACACCTTC
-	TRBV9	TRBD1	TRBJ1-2	CASSKTGGYGYTF	TGTGCCAGCAGCAAAACAGGGGGCTATGGCTACACCTTC
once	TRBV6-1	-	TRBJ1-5	CASSEWGGVLVAQHF	TGTGCCAGCAGTGAATGGGGGGGGGTCCTCGTAGCCCAGCATTTT
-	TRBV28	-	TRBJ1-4	CASKAADGAGEKLFF	TGTGCCAGTAAGGCGGCGGACGGGGCGGGGGAAAAACTGTTTTTT
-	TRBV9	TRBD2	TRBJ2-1	CASSPTGLATYNEQFF	TGTGCCAGCAGCCCCACAGGACTAGCGACCTACAATGAGCAGTTCTTC
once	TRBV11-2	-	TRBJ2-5	CASSRRDGQETQYF	TGTGCCAGCAGCCGCCGGGATGGCCAAGAGACCCAGTACTTC
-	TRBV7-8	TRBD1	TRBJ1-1	CASSSDRVETEAFF	TGTGCCAGCAGCTCGGACAGGGTAGAGACTGAAGCTTTCTTT
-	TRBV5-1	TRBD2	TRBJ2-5	CASSLGGTSAQETQYF	TGCGCCAGCAGCTTGGGGGGGACTAGCGCCCAAGAGACCCAGTACTTC
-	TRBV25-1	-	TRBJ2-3	CASERRGTDTQYF	TGTGCCAGCGAGAGGCGGGGCACAGATACGCAGTATTTT
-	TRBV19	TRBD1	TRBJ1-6	CASTQGATYNSPLHF	TGTGCCAGTACCCAGGGGGCTACCTATAATTCACCCCTCCACTTT
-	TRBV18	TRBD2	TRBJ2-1	CASSLLAGGPSRSYNEQFF	TGTGCCAGCTCACTTCTAGCGGGAGGGCCCTCGAGGTCCTACAATGAGCAGTTCTTC
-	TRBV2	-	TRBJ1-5	CASSENRGGLEQPQHF	TGTGCCAGCAGTGAAAATAGGGGGGGGCTGGAGCAGCCCCAGCATTTT
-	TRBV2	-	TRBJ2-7	CASSETRILYSYEQYF	TGTGCCAGCAGTGAGACGAGGATCCTTTACTCCTACGAGCAGTACTTC
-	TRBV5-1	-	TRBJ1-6	CASSFRQGLSSPLHF	TGCGCCAGCAGCTTCCGGCAGGGGTTGTCCTCACCCCTCCACTTT
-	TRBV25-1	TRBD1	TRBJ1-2	CASSESRTGSKYGYTF	TGTGCCAGCAGTGAATCCCGGACAGGCAGTAAGTATGGCTACACCTTC
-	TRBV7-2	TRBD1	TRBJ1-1	CASSFWDRGNTEAFF	TGTGCCAGCAGCTTCTGGGACAGGGGGAACACTGAAGCTTTCTTT
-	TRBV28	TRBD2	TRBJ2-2	CASSPGGANTGELFF	TGTGCCAGCAGTCCCGGGGGGGCGAACACCGGGGAGCTGTTTTTT
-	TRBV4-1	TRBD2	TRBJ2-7	CASSQELLAGNPSSYEQYF	TGCGCCAGCAGCCAAGAGTTACTAGCGGGGAACCCTAGCTCCTACGAGCAGTACTTC
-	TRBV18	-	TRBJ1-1	CASSLDRNTEAFF	TGTGCCAGCTCACTAGACAGGAACACTGAAGCTTTCTTT
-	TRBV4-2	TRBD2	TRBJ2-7	CASSQGLAGPLNEQYF	TGTGCCAGCAGCCAAGGACTAGCGGGCCCACTGAACGAGCAGTACTTC
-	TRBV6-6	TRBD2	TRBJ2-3	CAHGRTKDTQYF	TGTGCCCACGGGAGGACCAAGGATACGCAGTATTTT
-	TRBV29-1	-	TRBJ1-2	CSVEQGGDGEGYTF	TGCAGCGTTGAACAAGGGGGGGACGGGGAAGGCTACACCTTC
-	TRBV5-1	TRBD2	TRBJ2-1	CASSNRSGSKAYNEQFF	TGCGCCAGCAGCAACCGTAGCGGGAGTAAAGCCTACAATGAGCAGTTCTTC
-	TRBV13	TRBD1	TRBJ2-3	CASSWGQGTDTQYF	TGTGCCAGCAGCTGGGGACAGGGGACAGATACGCAGTATTTT
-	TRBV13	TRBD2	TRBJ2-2	CASSLARTSLANTGELFF	TGTGCCAGCAGCTTAGCCCGGACTAGCCTCGCAAACACCGGGGAGCTGTTTTTT
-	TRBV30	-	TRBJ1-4	CAWSLWQTTNEKLFF	TGTGCCTGGAGTCTTTGGCAGACAACTAATGAAAAACTGTTTTTT